This TCR beta chain was sequenced for a study of T cells in Graves' hyperthyroidism and ophthalmopathy. This clonotype has ten or more counts. Subjects aged 18 to 65 presented with newly diagnosed hyperthyroidism of less than 2 months' duration. Amplified TCR beta CDR3 regions came from RNA transcripts. First-round RT-PCR with HTBI primers amplified the TCR CDR3 region. TCRdb processed the multiplex PCR reads anew with MiXCR; each CDR3 protein has one entry. This table holds 600,000 to 850,000 distinct CDR3 sequences, around a sixth found once. The TCR was taken from a woman aged 45 to 65 with Graves' hyperthyroidism that later progressed to Graves' ophthalmopathy. Sequencing used blood.

The CDR3 region has the DNA TGTGCCAGCAGCCCAGGACGATATCCTGCCGGGACAGGGGTCTACGAGCAGTACTTC. Translating gives CASSPGRYPAGTGVYEQYF. This chain links TRBV6-1 with TRBJ2-7; 10 nucleotides align to TRBD1. Unmatched junction bases numbered 20, after V lost 6 bases and J lost 3 bases. The CDR3 consists of 19 residues. Germline V gene data show CDR1 as MNHNS and CDR2 as SASEGT.